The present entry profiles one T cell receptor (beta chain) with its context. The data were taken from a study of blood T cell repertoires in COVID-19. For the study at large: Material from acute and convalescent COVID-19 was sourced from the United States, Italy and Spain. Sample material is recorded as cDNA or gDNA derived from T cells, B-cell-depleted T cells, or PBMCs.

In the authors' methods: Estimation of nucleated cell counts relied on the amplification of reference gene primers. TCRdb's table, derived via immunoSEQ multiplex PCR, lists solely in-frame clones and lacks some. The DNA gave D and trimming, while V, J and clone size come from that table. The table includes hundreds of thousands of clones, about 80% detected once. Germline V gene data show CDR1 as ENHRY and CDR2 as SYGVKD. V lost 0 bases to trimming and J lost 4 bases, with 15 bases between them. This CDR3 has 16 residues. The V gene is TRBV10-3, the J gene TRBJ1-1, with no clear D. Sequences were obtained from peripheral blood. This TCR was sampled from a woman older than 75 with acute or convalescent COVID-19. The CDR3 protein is CAISESLPGGITEAFF. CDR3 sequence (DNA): TGTGCCATCAGTGAGTCCCTACCTGGAGGAATCACTGAAGCTTTCTTT.